The 27 T cell receptor beta chains listed next were all sequenced from one sample in a study of CD8 T cells in Susac syndrome. With random hexamers, reverse transcription was performed on about 0.45 to 1 ug of RNA. TCRdb processed the immunoSEQ multiplex PCR reads anew with MiXCR; each CDR3 protein has one entry. The table shows about 200,000 distinct CDR3 sequences, with 85% to 95% occurring only once. The sequenced material came from CD4+ T cells from PBMCs. Receptor source: a human donor in good health.

The chain uses TRBV29-1 and TRBJ1-1, with D possibly being TRBD1 (6 bases). The ends were cut back, 7 bases at V and 3 bases at J, with 12 bases in the middle. Germline lookup yields CDR1 SQVTM and CDR2 ANQGSEA. This CDR3 has 12 residues. The CDR3 here is CSAASGDTEAFF. The CDR3 DNA follows: TGCAGCGCCGCCTCAGGGGACACTGAAGCTTTCTTT.

The genes are TRBV18 and TRBJ2-7; 13 positions agree with TRBD2. This CDR3 spans 15 amino acids. Trimming took 4 bases from V and 7 from J; bases not matched to a gene: 7. Germline lookup yields CDR1 KGHSH and CDR2 LQKENI. The CDR3 sequence: CASSQRTSGSGEQYV. The CDR3 DNA is TGTGCCAGCTCACAAAGGACTAGCGGGAGCGGGGAGCAGTACGTC.

The chain has TRBV27 and TRBJ1-5; a possible D gene is TRBD1 (5 bases). CDR3 length: 14 amino acids. V was clipped by 3 bases and J by 7 bases, with 13 bases between them. Germline assignment: CDR1 MNHEY and CDR2 SMNVEV (reference sequence). The DNA for the CDR3 is TGTGCCAGCAGTTTTTTGGGGAGGGGACAGCCCCAGCATTTT. It encodes CASSFLGRGQPQHF.

This rearrangement joins TRBV25-1 to TRBJ2-1; 7 bases fit TRBD1. Unmatched junction bases numbered 14, after V lost 3 bases and J lost 9 bases. The CDR3 loop spans 16 amino acids. Germline V gene sequence: CDR1 MGHDK, CDR2 SYGVNS. The CDR3 sequence is CASSEPKRGRQGEQFF. The CDR3 region has the DNA TGTGCCAGCAGTGAGCCAAAGAGGGGACGACAGGGTGAGCAGTTCTTC.

This clonotype was seen only a few times. V gene TRBV9 combines with J gene TRBJ2-1; 14 positions match TRBD2. The length of the CDR3 is 15 residues. CDR1 SGDLS and CDR2 YYNGEE come from the germline V gene. V trimming: 3 bases; J trimming: 4 bases; junction bases outside the gene matches: 0. CDR3 protein: CASSGTSGGYNEQFF. In DNA, the CDR3 is TGTGCCAGCAGCGGGACTAGCGGGGGGTACAATGAGCAGTTCTTC.

The V and J genes are TRBV20-1 and TRBJ1-5, with 9 bases that match TRBD1. The CDR3 runs to 16 residues. The V gene's germline CDR1 is DFQATT and CDR2 SNEGSKA (reference sequence). V shed 3 bases, J shed 0 bases, and the junction held 6 bases outside the gene matches. CDR3 DNA sequence: TGCAGTGCTAGCCCCGGGACAGGGACTAGCAATCAGCCCCAGCATTTT. This encodes CSASPGTGTSNQPQHF.

V gene TRBV20-1 combines with J gene TRBJ1-6, with D possibly TRBD1 on 5 matching bases. The CDR3 runs 16 residues. V dropped 3 bases and J dropped 7 bases, with 19 bases sitting between them. CDR1 is DFQATT and CDR2 is SNEGSKA in the germline V gene (reference sequence). CDR3 amino acids: CSASKSPGTENSPLHF. The CDR3 DNA follows: TGCAGTGCTAGTAAAAGCCCCGGGACCGAAAATTCACCCCTCCACTTT.

The chain is built from TRBV30 and TRBJ2-1; 7 nucleotides agree with TRBD2. Unmatched junction bases numbered 7, after V lost 8 bases and J lost 0 bases. CDR1 GTSNPN and CDR2 SVGIG come from the germline V gene (reference sequence). CDR3 length equals 14 residues. The CDR3 region is CARQRDSSYNEQFF. The DNA for the CDR3 is TGTGCCCGACAGCGGGATAGCTCCTACAATGAGCAGTTCTTC.

The CDR3 loop is CASSTAGYTGELFF. The CDR3 nucleotides are TGTGCCAGCAGTACAGCGGGTTACACCGGGGAGCTGTTTTTT. The chain recombines TRBV7-9 with TRBJ2-2; tentatively, D is TRBD2 (6 bases). CDR1 is SEHNR and CDR2 is FQNEAQ in the germline V gene (reference sequence). The CDR3 runs to 14 residues. Trimming shortened V by 6 bases and J by 3 bases, and 11 bases separated the two germline ends.

V usage is TRBV6-2 or TRBV6-3 and J usage is TRBJ2-7, with a weak D call TRBD1 (6 bases). Trimming cost V 7 bases and J 1 base, with 17 bases left between them. The germline gives CDR1 MNHEY, CDR2 SVGEGT. This CDR3 contains 15 residues. CDR3 sequence reads: CASNLLDSTSYEQYF. The CDR3 bases are TGTGCCAGCAACCTCTTGGACAGCACTTCCTACGAGCAGTACTTC.

The genes are TRBV5-1 and TRBJ2-6; maybe TRBD2 (6 bases). The V and J ends lost 5 bases and 2 bases respectively, with 11 bases between them. Germline CDR1 is SGHRS and CDR2 is YFSETQ. The CDR3 runs 15 residues. This chain's CDR3 is CASRTSAPGANVLTF. CDR3 DNA sequence: TGCGCCAGCAGGACTAGTGCGCCTGGGGCCAACGTCCTGACTTTC.

The chain has TRBV12-3 or TRBV12-4 and TRBJ2-1; TRBD1 agrees at 11 bases. CDR3 length: 16 residues. V shed 4 bases, J shed 4 bases, and the junction held 6 bases outside the gene matches. CDR3 DNA: TGTGCCAGCAGTTCTCCCGGGACAGGGGGATACAATGAGCAGTTCTTC. Its translation is CASSSPGTGGYNEQFF.

The CDR3 coding sequence is TGTGCCAGCAGTCTTTCTAGCGGGCACAATGAGCAGTTCTTC. Encoded protein: CASSLSSGHNEQFF. This chain connects TRBV12-3 or TRBV12-4 to TRBJ2-1; 8 bases are a match to TRBD2. V dropped 5 bases and J dropped 5; count of bases not matched to a gene: 5. There are 14 residues in the CDR3.

The CDR3 protein is CASRYTPGFGANVLTF. The DNA for the CDR3 is TGTGCCAGCAGGTACACCCCGGGGTTCGGGGCCAACGTCCTGACTTTC. The chain uses TRBV6-5 and TRBJ2-6; TRBD2 might be the D (5 bases). CDR1 is MNHEY and CDR2 is SVGAGI in the germline V gene. The CDR3 is 16 amino acids. V was trimmed by 6 bases and J by 4 bases, leaving 16 bases between them.

V gene TRBV3-1 combines with J gene TRBJ2-5; 13 bases line up with TRBD2. The CDR3 consists of 20 residues. Germline-derived CDR1 and CDR2 are LGHDT and YNNKEL (reference sequence). Unmatched junction bases numbered 16, after V lost 6 bases and J lost 0 bases. CDR3 region: CASSSTLLAGGPWYQETQYF. Here the CDR3 DNA reads TGTGCCAGCAGTTCCACCTTACTAGCGGGAGGGCCCTGGTACCAAGAGACCCAGTACTTC.

V and J are TRBV11-2 and TRBJ1-1; possible D gene TRBD1, 5 bases. Between the trimmed V and J ends, which lost 5 bases and 1 base, there was a span of 14 bases. Per the germline V gene, CDR1 is SGHAT and CDR2 is FQNNGV. The CDR3 contains 15 residues. The CDR3 protein is CASSRGFRENTEAFF. The CDR3, as DNA: TGTGCCAGCAGCCGAGGCTTCAGGGAGAACACTGAAGCTTTCTTT.

The chain uses TRBV3-1 and TRBJ1-1, with no clear D. CDR1 is LGHDT, CDR2 YNNKEL, per germline (reference sequence). V lost 4 bases to trimming and J lost 3 bases, with 9 bases between them. CDR3 length equals 13 residues. CDR3 bases: TGTGCCAGCAGCCCTCGAGTTGACACTGAAGCTTTCTTT. It translates to CASSPRVDTEAFF.

The chain links TRBV12-3 or TRBV12-4 to TRBJ2-7; D perhaps matches TRBD1 (6 bases). The CDR3 length is 14 residues. Trimming left V 5 bases short and J 6 bases short, with 17 bases between. Written as DNA, the CDR3 is TGTGCCAGCAGTCCAGGGAGACAGGTGGCCGAGCAGTACTTC. Protein sequence: CASSPGRQVAEQYF.

This rearrangement joins TRBV28 to TRBJ2-7, with TRBD1 as a possible D gene (6 bases). Deletions cut 6 bases from V and 1 base from J, with 7 bases between. The CDR3 runs 12 residues. Germline V gives CDR1 MDHEN, CDR2 SYDVKM. CDR3 DNA sequence: TGTGCCAGCAGGACAGGTTCCTACGAGCAGTACTTC. It specifies CASRTGSYEQYF.

The chain employs TRBV29-1 and TRBJ1-2, with a weak D call TRBD1 (6 bases). Trimming removed 4 bases from V and 3 bases from J, with 9 bases in between. The germline gives CDR1 SQVTM, CDR2 ANQGSEA. This CDR3 is built from 12 residues. The chain's CDR3 is CSVGRGDYGYTF. In DNA form, the CDR3 reads TGCAGCGTTGGCAGGGGCGACTATGGCTACACCTTC.

The V call is TRBV15, the J call TRBJ1-2; tentative D call: TRBD1 (6 bases). Germline loops: CDR1 LNHNV, CDR2 YYDKDF (reference sequence). The CDR3 consists of 14 residues. V was trimmed by 0 bases and J by 9 bases, leaving 14 bases between them. CDR3 DNA sequence: TGTGCCACCAGCAGAGATAGCGGGGGCGGAAGCTACACCTTC. This sequence encodes CATSRDSGGGSYTF.

The CDR3 sequence is CSGRSGTSGNEQFF. Written as DNA, the CDR3 is TGCAGTGGAAGGTCCGGGACTAGCGGGAATGAGCAGTTCTTC. The V gene is TRBV20-1, the J gene TRBJ2-1, with 12 bases fitting TRBD2. Germline V gene data show CDR1 as DFQATT and CDR2 as SNEGSKA (reference sequence). J was trimmed by 7 bases and V by 7 bases; bases with no gene match: 8. The CDR3 consists of 14 residues.

V and J are TRBV20-1 and TRBJ1-2; 9 bases fit TRBD1. This CDR3 region has 13 residues. Germline trimming cut 6 bases from V and 5 bases from J; bases unmatched to any gene: 7. Germline CDR1 DFQATT, CDR2 SNEGSKA (reference sequence). The CDR3 coding sequence is TGCAGTGCCGTCAGGGGACAGGGTTATGGCTACACCTTC. Translated: CSAVRGQGYGYTF.

This clonotype was detected only once. This sequence joins TRBV11-3 and TRBJ2-7, with TRBD2 matching over 10 bases. The CDR3 contains 18 residues. V lost 6 bases, J lost 5 bases, and 19 bases stayed unmatched. Per the germline V gene, CDR1 is SGHNT and CDR2 is YENEEA. CDR3 protein: CASRKRAPVAGGFHEQYV. CDR3 DNA sequence: TGTGCCAGCAGAAAGCGGGCCCCTGTAGCGGGGGGTTTCCACGAGCAGTACGTC.

The genes are TRBV20-1 and TRBJ1-1; D remains ambiguous. V was pared by 0 bases and J by 6 bases, with 14 bases between. Germline V gene lookup returns CDR1 DFQATT and CDR2 SNEGSKA (reference sequence). This CDR3 region has 14 residues. The CDR3: CSARDSRKAPEAFF. The CDR3 DNA sequence: TGCAGTGCTAGAGACTCTCGGAAAGCCCCTGAAGCTTTCTTT.

The chain employs TRBV11-2 and TRBJ2-3; 7 bases line up with TRBD2. The germline CDR1 and CDR2 sequences are SGHAT and FQNNGV. After removal of 0 bases from V and 5 bases from J, the junction contained 5 bases not matched to a gene. This CDR3 is 15 amino acids long. The CDR3 reads CASSLDPSSGDTQYF. The CDR3 bases are TGTGCCAGCAGCTTAGATCCGTCTAGCGGAGATACGCAGTATTTT.

V usage is TRBV12-3 or TRBV12-4 and J usage is TRBJ1-2; no clear D gene. The germline V and J ends were trimmed by 6 bases and 1 base, with 12 bases remaining between them. The CDR3 is 14 amino acids. This CDR3 is CASRSQSRNYGYTF. The CDR3 nucleotides are TGTGCCAGCAGGTCTCAGAGTCGTAACTATGGCTACACCTTC.